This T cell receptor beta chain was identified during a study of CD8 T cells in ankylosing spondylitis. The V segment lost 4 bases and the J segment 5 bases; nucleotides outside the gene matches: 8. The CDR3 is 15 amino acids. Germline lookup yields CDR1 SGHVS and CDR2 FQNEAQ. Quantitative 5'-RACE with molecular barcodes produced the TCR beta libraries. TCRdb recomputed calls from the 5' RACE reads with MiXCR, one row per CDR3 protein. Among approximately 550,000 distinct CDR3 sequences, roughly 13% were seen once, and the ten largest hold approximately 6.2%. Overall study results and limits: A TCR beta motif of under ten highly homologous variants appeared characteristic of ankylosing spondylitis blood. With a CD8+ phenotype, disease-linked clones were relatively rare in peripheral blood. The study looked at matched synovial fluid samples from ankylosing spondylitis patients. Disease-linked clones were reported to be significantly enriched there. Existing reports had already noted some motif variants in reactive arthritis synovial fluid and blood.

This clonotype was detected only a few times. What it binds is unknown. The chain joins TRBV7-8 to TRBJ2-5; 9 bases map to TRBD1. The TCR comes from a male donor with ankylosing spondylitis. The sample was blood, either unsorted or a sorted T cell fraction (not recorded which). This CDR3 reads CASSSGQGLRETQYF. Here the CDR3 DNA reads TGTGCCAGCAGCTCCGGACAGGGGCTTAGGGAGACCCAGTACTTC.